The 21 T cell receptor beta chains below come from one sample, sequenced in a study of T cell changes during pregnancy in multiple sclerosis. Here immunoSEQ multiplex PCR was the method, and the copy in TCRdb shows in-frame clones only, minus some. The sample has some 70,000 clones; approximately 92% are singletons. Specimen: CD8+ T cells from peripheral blood mononuclear cells, collected in the third trimester of pregnancy. The receptors derive from a female donor in good health, enrolled as a control in a pregnancy study.

The chain has TRBV27 and TRBJ2-1; D uncertain. CDR3 size: 14 residues. Germline V gene sequence: CDR1 MNHEY, CDR2 SMNVEV (reference sequence). V was shortened by 5 bases and J by 0 bases, with 8 bases between the two germline ends. The CDR3 nucleotides are TGTGCCAGCAGTGGGCCGGTCTCCTACAATGAGCAGTTCTTC. Its translation is CASSGPVSYNEQFF.

J is TRBJ2-7 and V is TRBV19, with 9 positions matching TRBD1. Unmatched junction bases numbered 7, after V lost 8 bases and J lost 5 bases. This CDR3 comprises 13 residues. Looked up from germline, CDR1 is LNHDA and CDR2 is SQIVND (reference sequence). DNA for the CDR3: TGTGCCAGTCAGGACAGGGGTACCCACGAGCAGTACTTC. This gives the protein CASQDRGTHEQYF.

The rearrangement uses TRBV7-8 and TRBJ1-5, with unresolved D. The ends were cut back, 2 bases at V and 5 bases at J, with 13 bases in the middle. CDR1 SGHVS and CDR2 FQNEAQ come from the germline V gene. The CDR3 totals 15 residues. DNA for the CDR3: TGTGCCAGCAGCTTACATACCGGGAATGATCAGCCCCAGCATTTT. As protein: CASSLHTGNDQPQHF. The full variable domain, in which reference TRBV7-8 and TRBJ1-5 provide the parts outside the CDR3, is GAGVSQSPRYKVAKRGQDVALRCDPISGHVSLFWYQQALGQGPEFLTYFQNEAQLDKSGLPSDRFFAERPEGSVSTLKIQRTQQEDSAVYLCASSLHTGNDQPQHFGDGTRLSIL.

The chain uses TRBV6-6 and TRBJ2-1; TRBD2 aligns across 8 bases. Looked up from germline, CDR1 is MNHNY and CDR2 is SVGAGI (reference sequence). The CDR3 is 15 residues long. The junction had 12 bases not matched to a gene; V was cut back by 7 bases and J by 7 bases. CDR3 nucleotide sequence: TGTGCCAGCACTTCGCTCGGGGGGGCAGGAAATGAGCAGTTCTTC. Protein sequence: CASTSLGGAGNEQFF.

The chain carries TRBV4-3 and TRBJ2-7, with unresolved D. The CDR3 has 13 amino acids. Germline V gene lookup returns CDR1 LGHNA and CDR2 YSLEER. V was shortened by 0 bases and J by 7 bases, with 10 bases between the two germline ends. In DNA form, the CDR3 reads TGCGCCAGCAGCCAAGATACTACGGCAGAGCAGTACTTC. It specifies CASSQDTTAEQYF.

The V and J genes are TRBV30 and TRBJ2-3; D remains ambiguous. Germline V gene sequence: CDR1 GTSNPN, CDR2 SVGIG (reference sequence). V was pared by 2 bases and J by 1 base, with 16 bases between. This CDR3 is 16 amino acids long. The CDR3: CAWSRAASLGTDTQYF. DNA for the CDR3: TGTGCCTGGAGTCGCGCAGCGAGTTTGGGCACAGATACGCAGTATTTT.

The genes are TRBV9 and TRBJ2-3, with D possibly matching TRBD2 (5 bases). CDR1 and CDR2 from the germline V gene are SGDLS and YYNGEE. Between the trimmed V and J ends, which lost 1 base and 6 bases, there was a span of 15 bases. CDR3 length equals 15 residues. In DNA form, the CDR3 reads TGTGCCAGCAGCGTAACGGCTAGCATCTCCGATACGCAGTATTTT. Amino acid sequence: CASSVTASISDTQYF.

The chain joins TRBV27 to TRBJ1-2, with D possibly matching TRBD1 (6 bases). The CDR3 extends over 14 amino acids. Germline-derived CDR1 and CDR2 are MNHEY and SMNVEV (reference sequence). V was clipped by 5 bases and J by 2 bases, with 12 bases between them. The CDR3 spells CASSTAQGNYGYTF. For the CDR3, the DNA is TGTGCCAGCAGTACCGCACAGGGAAACTATGGCTACACCTTC.

The chain joins TRBV5-1 to TRBJ2-1; D may be TRBD2 (5 bases). From germline, CDR1 is SGHRS and CDR2 YFSETQ. The CDR3 is 15 residues long. V dropped 1 base and J dropped 4 bases, with 12 bases sitting between them. DNA for the CDR3: TGCGCCAGCAGCTTGTCGGATAGCGCTTACAATGAGCAGTTCTTC. Its translation is CASSLSDSAYNEQFF.

The V gene is TRBV7-9, the J gene TRBJ1-4; D is uncertain. CDR3 length equals 16 residues. V gave up 1 base and J gave up 5 bases, with 14 bases separating them. Germline V lookup: CDR1 SEHNR, CDR2 FQNEAQ (reference sequence). The CDR3 loop is CASSLVGGRINEKLFF. The CDR3 DNA sequence: TGTGCCAGCAGCTTAGTGGGAGGGCGGATAAATGAAAAACTGTTTTTT. Drawing the rest from reference TRBV7-9 and TRBJ1-4, the complete variable domain is DTGVSQNPRHKITKRGQNVTFRCDPISEHNRLYWYRQTLGQGPEFLTYFQNEAQLEKSRLLSDRFSAERPKGSFSTLEIQRTEQGDSAMYLCASSLVGGRINEKLFFGSGTQLSVL.

The chain couples TRBV30 to TRBJ1-5; D gene uncertain. The CDR3 is 12 amino acids. V was clipped by 2 bases and J by 4 bases, with 6 bases between them. Germline lookup yields CDR1 GTSNPN and CDR2 SVGIG (reference sequence). The CDR3 DNA is TGTGCCTGGAGTTTATTTAATCAGCCCCAGCATTTT. Translated: CAWSLFNQPQHF.

V usage is TRBV5-1 and J usage is TRBJ2-7, with 7 positions matching TRBD1. Looked up from germline, CDR1 is SGHRS and CDR2 is YFSETQ. Germline trimming cut 5 bases from V and 0 bases from J; bases unmatched to any gene: 11. The CDR3 loop spans 16 amino acids. The CDR3 DNA sequence: TGCGCCAGCAGATGGGACAGCACATATAGCTCCTACGAGCAGTACTTC. Its protein is CASRWDSTYSSYEQYF.

The chain carries TRBV5-1 and TRBJ1-5, with D perhaps matching TRBD1 (5 bases). The V end lost 4 bases, the J end lost 0 bases, and 11 bases lay between the germline ends. CDR3 length: 15 amino acids. The germline gives CDR1 SGHRS, CDR2 YFSETQ. The CDR3 loop is CASSLDNNSNQPQHF. For the CDR3, the DNA is TGCGCCAGCAGCCTGGACAACAATAGCAATCAGCCCCAGCATTTT.

This clone was detected only once. V and J are TRBV25-1 and TRBJ1-1, with TRBD1 matching 7 bases. This CDR3 is 13 amino acids long. Germline-derived CDR1 and CDR2 are MGHDK and SYGVNS. Trimming at V came to 11 bases and at J to 1 base, leaving 7 bases not matched to a gene. The CDR3 coding sequence is TGTGCCGCAGGAGGGGGCCCGAACACTGAAGCTTTCTTT. Protein product: CAAGGGPNTEAFF. The full variable domain, its missing parts supplied by reference TRBV25-1 and TRBJ1-1, is EADIYQTPRYLVIGTGKKITLECSQTMGHDKMYWYQQDPGMELHLIHYSYGVNSTEKGDLSSESTVSRIRTEHFPLTLESARPSHTSQYLCAAGGGPNTEAFFGQGTRLTVV.

CDR3 sequence: CASTASQSSYNEQFF. For the CDR3, the DNA is TGTGCCAGTACCGCGTCCCAAAGCTCCTACAATGAGCAGTTCTTC. V and J are TRBV19 and TRBJ2-1, with unresolved D. Deletions cut 7 bases from V and 0 bases from J, with 13 bases between. Germline loops: CDR1 LNHDA, CDR2 SQIVND (reference sequence). CDR3 size: 15 residues.

The chain is built from TRBV7-9 and TRBJ2-3, with 8 positions matching TRBD1. CDR1 and CDR2 from the germline V gene are SEHNR and FQNEAQ (reference sequence). The length of the CDR3 is 15 residues. V lost 5 bases to trimming and J lost 6 bases; unmatched junction nucleotides: 10. The CDR3 DNA sequence: TGTGCCAGCAGCACCCAGGACAGGGAGGCGGATACGCAGTATTTT. It yields the protein CASSTQDREADTQYF. Supplemented by reference TRBV7-9 and TRBJ2-3, the full variable domain reads DTGVSQNPRHKITKRGQNVTFRCDPISEHNRLYWYRQTLGQGPEFLTYFQNEAQLEKSRLLSDRFSAERPKGSFSTLEIQRTEQGDSAMYLCASSTQDREADTQYFGPGTRLTVL.

The V call is TRBV7-9, the J call TRBJ2-7; 10 bases agree with TRBD1. This CDR3 is built from 14 residues. The J segment lost 3 bases and the V segment lost 5 bases, leaving 4 bases of the junction unmatched. Germline CDR1 reads SEHNR; CDR2 reads FQNEAQ (reference sequence). The CDR3 loop reads CASSGGQGLYEQYF. The CDR3 nucleotides are TGTGCCAGCAGCGGGGGACAGGGGCTCTACGAGCAGTACTTC. Variable domain in full (rest from reference TRBV7-9 and TRBJ2-7): DTGVSQNPRHKITKRGQNVTFRCDPISEHNRLYWYRQTLGQGPEFLTYFQNEAQLEKSRLLSDRFSAERPKGSFSTLEIQRTEQGDSAMYLCASSGGQGLYEQYFGPGTRLTVT.

J is TRBJ2-7 and V is TRBV11-2; D is ambiguous. The CDR3 runs 12 residues. Germline V gene sequence: CDR1 SGHAT, CDR2 FQNNGV. V was shortened by 0 bases and J by 3 bases, with 3 bases between the two germline ends. CDR3: CASSLDRYEQYF. The CDR3 coding sequence is TGTGCCAGCAGCTTAGATCGCTACGAGCAGTACTTC. Drawing the rest from reference TRBV11-2 and TRBJ2-7, the complete variable domain is EAGVAQSPRYKIIEKRQSVAFWCNPISGHATLYWYQQILGQGPKLLIQFQNNGVVDDSQLPKDRFSAERLKGVDSTLKIQPAKLEDSAVYLCASSLDRYEQYFGPGTRLTVT.

The chain joins TRBV30 to TRBJ2-7; D may be TRBD1 (6 bases). The germline CDR1 and CDR2 sequences are GTSNPN and SVGIG (reference sequence). V dropped 5 bases and J dropped 3 bases, with 8 bases sitting between them. This CDR3 has 11 residues. The CDR3 DNA reads TGTGCCTGGGCACAGGGCTACGAGCAGTACTTC. Translation: CAWAQGYEQYF.

The chain couples TRBV27 to TRBJ1-1; 9 nucleotides align to TRBD1. Unmatched junction bases numbered 4, after V lost 1 base and J lost 4 bases. The CDR3 is 15 amino acids. Germline V gene data show CDR1 as MNHEY and CDR2 as SMNVEV (reference sequence). The CDR3 protein is CASSLYRGQSTEAFF. CDR3 nucleotide sequence: TGTGCCAGCAGTTTATACAGGGGGCAGAGCACTGAAGCTTTCTTT.

V and J are TRBV4-3 and TRBJ2-2, with TRBD1 identical over 9 bases. V lost 2 bases to trimming and J lost 6 bases; unmatched junction nucleotides: 10. The germline gives CDR1 LGHNA, CDR2 YSLEER. The CDR3 totals 17 residues. The CDR3: CASSQLYGQGSPGELFF. DNA of the CDR3: TGCGCCAGCAGCCAATTGTACGGACAGGGGAGCCCCGGGGAGCTGTTTTTT.